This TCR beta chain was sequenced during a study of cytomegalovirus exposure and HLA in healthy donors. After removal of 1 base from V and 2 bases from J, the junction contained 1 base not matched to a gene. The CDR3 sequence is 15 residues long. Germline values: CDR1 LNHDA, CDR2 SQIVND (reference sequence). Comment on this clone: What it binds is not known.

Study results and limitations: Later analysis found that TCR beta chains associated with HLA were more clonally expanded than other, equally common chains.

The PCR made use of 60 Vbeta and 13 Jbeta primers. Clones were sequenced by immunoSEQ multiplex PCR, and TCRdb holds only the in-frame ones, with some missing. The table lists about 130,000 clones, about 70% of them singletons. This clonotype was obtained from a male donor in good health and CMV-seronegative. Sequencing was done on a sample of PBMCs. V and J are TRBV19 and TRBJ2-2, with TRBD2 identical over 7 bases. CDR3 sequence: CASSIAGGNTGELFF. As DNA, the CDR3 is TGTGCCAGTAGTATAGCGGGGGGAAACACCGGGGAGCTGTTTTTT.